Included here is one T cell receptor beta chain sequence, with context. The data were taken from a study of blood T cell repertoires in COVID-19. TCRdb's table, derived via immunoSEQ multiplex PCR, lists solely in-frame clones and lacks some. The sample yields some 190,000 clones, around 79% seen once. Trimming shortened V by 4 bases and J by 3 bases, and 9 bases separated the two germline ends. CDR1 and CDR2 (germline): GTSNPN, SVGIG (reference sequence). The CDR3 consists of 12 residues. The receptor's source is a woman between 50 and 59 years old with acute or convalescent COVID-19. Sequences were obtained from peripheral blood. The V and J genes are TRBV30 and TRBJ2-5; D may be TRBD2 (6 bases). As DNA, the CDR3 is TGTGCCTGGAACCGGGGGAAAGAGACCCAGTACTTC. Translated: CAWNRGKETQYF.